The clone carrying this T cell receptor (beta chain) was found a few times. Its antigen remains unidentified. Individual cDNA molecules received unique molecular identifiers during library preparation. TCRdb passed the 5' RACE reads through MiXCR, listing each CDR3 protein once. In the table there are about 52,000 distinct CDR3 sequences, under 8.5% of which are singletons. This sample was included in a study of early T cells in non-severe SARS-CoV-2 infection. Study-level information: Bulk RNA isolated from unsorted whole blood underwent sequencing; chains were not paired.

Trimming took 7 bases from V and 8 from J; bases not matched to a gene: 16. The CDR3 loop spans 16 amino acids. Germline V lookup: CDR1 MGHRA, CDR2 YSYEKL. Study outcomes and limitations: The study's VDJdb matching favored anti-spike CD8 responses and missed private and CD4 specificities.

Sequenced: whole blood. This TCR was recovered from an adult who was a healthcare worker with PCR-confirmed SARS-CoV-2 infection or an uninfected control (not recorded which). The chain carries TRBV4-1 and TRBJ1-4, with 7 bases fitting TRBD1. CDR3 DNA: TGCGCCAGCACACGGTCCAGGGGGGGGCTAGGCGAAAAACTGTTTTTT. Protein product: CASTRSRGGLGEKLFF.